This T cell receptor beta chain was recorded in a study of CXCR3-negative and CXCR3-positive naive CD8 T cells (dated by TCRdb to between 2018 and 2021). Background for the entire study: Approximately 140 million TRB reads were obtained in total, roughly 1.5 +/- 0.3 million reads per library. Diversity and physicochemical repertoire analyses covered around 10 donors pooled from two independent experiments. TRBV-TRBJ cluster analysis included naive subsets from a handful of donors and memory cells from 3 donors.

The CDR3 runs 16 amino acids, cysteine and phenylalanine included. Only the protein is available. CDR1 SGHDT and CDR2 YYEEEE were looked up in the germline V gene. Each CD8+ T cell subset was flow-sorted in triplicate, and 300,000 or so cells per subset were placed directly into RLT lysis buffer. Naive CD8+ T cells were defined stringently as CD45RO-CCR7+CD27+CD95- to exclude memory contaminants. Peripheral blood mononuclear cells were isolated from buffy coats by standard density gradient centrifugation. Naive CXCR3-negative and CXCR3-positive CD8+ T cells were flow-sorted on a FACSAria III. An RNeasy Mini Kit was used to extract total RNA from the sorted cells. Comment on this clonotype: The clone's antigen remains unknown.

The study at large found these results: Within the same donor, TRBV-TRBJ usage looked similar between naive CXCR3-negative and CXCR3-positive cells, but memory cells had distinct patterns. TRB CDR3s from CXCR3-positive naive cells showed higher hydrophobicity (lower Kidera factor 4), lower energy, and higher strength and volume indices than CXCR3-negative naive cells. Freshly isolated PBMCs were used for most assays because CXCR3 expression went down partially after cryopreservation. Comparably high repertoire diversity was found in both naive subsets, whereas much lower repertoire diversity was found in memory CD8+ T cells. Because surface CD5, which is linked to self-reactivity in mice, was comparable between the naive subsets, TCR interaction strength was also inferred from the physicochemical properties of TRB CDR3s.

The sample was run on a NextSeq 550. The Human TCR Profiling Kit (MiLaboratory) was used to prepare UMI-labeled 5' RACE TRB cDNA libraries. cDNA synthesis used the entire amount of extracted RNA, and PCR amplification then used the entire amount of cDNA produced. The libraries were made side by side, with each library going through the same number of PCR cycles. As for the original processing: With a requirement of at least two reads per UMI, MIGEC and MiXCR extracted about 48,000 +/- 9,800 unique UMI-labeled TRB cDNA molecules per library. On average, each library contained 40,000 +/- 10,000 functional in-frame TRB CDR3 nucleotide clonotypes without stop codons. After each sample was downsampled to 5000 UMI-labeled TRB molecules, VDJtools was used to calculate diversity metrics such as normalized Shannon-Wiener and Chao1. Clonotype-size-weighted physicochemical properties of the central five CDR3 residues (interaction energy, strength, volume and Kidera factor 4) were computed in VDJtools. TCRdb reprocessed the reads, reporting each CDR3 protein sequence once and no DNA. The V and J calls shown here were made by TCRdb, not taken from the authors' results. In this sample's table one finds around 60,000 distinct CDR3 sequences. The ten largest clones add up to less than 0.85% of the sample.

This clonotype was obtained from a human donor in good health. Some clones in this sample may be carry-over from other donors' samples. The sequence is built from TRBV5-6 and TRBJ1-1. Material for sequencing was naive CXCR3+ CD8+ T cells from blood. The sample's cell subset or site label is to be understood as: CD45RO-CCR7+CD27+CD95- naive CD8+ T cells expressing CXCR3 (TNR3+). CDR3 loop: CASSLWDRVMNTEAFF.